The 9 T cell receptor beta chains in this list originate from one sample, sequenced in a study of cytomegalovirus exposure and HLA in healthy donors. Using immunoSEQ multiplex PCR, the repertoire was profiled, and TCRdb retains in-frame clones only, with some absent. The sample consists of 200,000 to 250,000 clones, around 90% of them appearing once. Sequencing was performed on PBMCs. These receptors originate from a woman between 18 and 30 years old in good health and CMV-seropositive.

This chain uses TRBV5-1 with TRBJ2-3; 13 bases fit TRBD2. J gave up 0 bases and V 1 base, and 8 bases lay outside the gene matches. Germline CDR1 and CDR2: SGHRS and YFSETQ. This CDR3 is 19 amino acids long. The CDR3 DNA reads as TGCGCCAGCAGCTTGTCTGGACTAGCGGGAGAGTCTAGCACAGATACGCAGTATTTT. Protein: CASSLSGLAGESSTDTQYF.

Comments on this clone: Compared with germline, one end of the junction differs, possibly owing to a read error. The V and J genes are TRBV7-7 and TRBJ2-3; 10 nucleotides align to TRBD2. There are 16 residues in the CDR3. Germline CDR1 is SSHAT and CDR2 is FNYEAQ (reference sequence). The CDR3 nucleotides read TGTGCTAGCAGCCCCGGGCTAGCGGGGGTATTTGGTACGCAGTATTTT. Its protein product is CASSPGLAGVFGTQYF.

This sequence joins TRBV25-1 and TRBJ2-2; D is ambiguous. This CDR3 is 14 amino acids long. Germline V gene lookup returns CDR1 MGHDK and CDR2 SYGVNS. Trimming shortened V by 9 bases and J by 4 bases, and 15 bases separated the two germline ends. The CDR3 coding sequence is TGTGCCAGAATGACGGGTCGAGGCACCGGGGAGCTGTTTTTT. This sequence encodes CARMTGRGTGELFF.

This clone appeared a few times. The chain employs TRBV12-5 and TRBJ2-2, with TRBD1 identical over 8 bases. Germline V gene lookup returns CDR1 LGHNT and CDR2 FRNRAP. The ends lost 1 base at V and 3 bases at J; junction bases unmatched: 10. This CDR3 comprises 18 residues. CDR3 loop: CASGLGQGAGFDTGELFF. CDR3 in DNA: TGTGCTAGTGGTTTGGGGCAGGGGGCTGGGTTCGACACCGGGGAGCTGTTTTTT.

CDR3 nucleotides: TGTGCCAGCAGCCAAGTCTTCCGGGGACAGGCCTACTATGGCTACACCTTC. Translation: CASSQVFRGQAYYGYTF. The chain links TRBV4-2 to TRBJ1-2; 8 bases line up with TRBD1. The ends lost 1 base at V and 3 bases at J; junction bases unmatched: 10. The CDR3 spans 17 residues. Germline CDR1 is LGHNA and CDR2 is YNFKEQ.

V gene TRBV5-6 combines with J gene TRBJ2-1, with 8 bases that match TRBD2. The CDR3 contains 16 residues. The V gene end was trimmed by 0 bases and the J gene end by 3 bases; junction bases not matched to a gene: 5. Germline V gene lookup returns CDR1 SGHDT and CDR2 YYEEEE. As DNA, the CDR3 is TGTGCCAGCAGCTTGGAAGGACTAGCAGGCTACAATGAGCAGTTCTTC. Translation: CASSLEGLAGYNEQFF. Full variable domain (remainder filled in from reference TRBV5-6 and TRBJ2-1): DAGVTQSPTHLIKTRGQQVTLRCSPKSGHDTVSWYQQALGQGPQFIFQYYEEEERQRGNFPDRFSGHQFPNYSSELNVNALLLGDSALYLCASSLEGLAGYNEQFFGPGTRLTVL.

The gene calls are TRBV9 and TRBJ2-7; possibly TRBD1 for D (6 bases). V was shortened by 3 bases and J by 2 bases, with 15 bases between the two germline ends. From germline, CDR1 is SGDLS and CDR2 YYNGEE. CDR3 length: 15 amino acids. The CDR3 sequence: CASSDGAGVTYEQYF. The CDR3, as DNA: TGTGCCAGCAGCGATGGGGCAGGGGTGACCTACGAGCAGTACTTC.

This chain connects TRBV27 to TRBJ1-1, with a possible D match to TRBD1 (5 bases). Between the trimmed V and J ends, which lost 5 bases and 5 bases, there was a span of 18 bases. Germline V gives CDR1 MNHEY, CDR2 SMNVEV (reference sequence). The CDR3 is 15 residues long. The CDR3 region is CASSLKGRVVTEAFF. The CDR3 nucleotides are TGTGCCAGCAGTCTGAAAGGCAGGGTTGTGACTGAAGCTTTCTTT.

The chain uses TRBV7-8 and TRBJ2-7; D possibly corresponds to TRBD1 (5 bases). V was clipped by 1 base and J by 2 bases, with 15 bases between them. In germline, CDR1 is SGHVS, CDR2 FQNEAQ. The CDR3 loop spans 16 amino acids. CDR3 sequence reads: CASSLVGSGLAYEQYF. CDR3 sequence (DNA): TGTGCCAGCAGCTTAGTTGGGTCAGGGCTGGCCTACGAGCAGTACTTC.